The clone carrying this T cell receptor beta chain was found a few times. The record originates from a study of CD8+ T cells in alopecia areata. The germline V gene has CDR1 MGHDK and CDR2 SYGVNS. Deletions cut 2 bases from V and 5 bases from J, with 4 bases between. CDR3 length: 12 amino acids. Described treatment: oral pan-JAK inhibitor, 5-10 mg twice daily. Investigators isolated RNA and reverse transcribed it into cDNA to act as the sequencing template. The table came from immunoSEQ multiplex PCR; TCRdb's copy has only in-frame clones and leaves some out. The sample carries around 100,000 clones, about three quarters recorded once.

This TCR came from a human donor with alopecia areata. Material: CD8+ T cells sorted from blood, obtained between weeks 44 and 45, from a patient treated with tofacitinib. V and J are TRBV25-1 and TRBJ1-5; D gene unclear. CDR3 amino acids: CASSEGYQPQHF. The CDR3 DNA reads TGTGCCAGCAGTGAAGGCTATCAGCCCCAGCATTTT.